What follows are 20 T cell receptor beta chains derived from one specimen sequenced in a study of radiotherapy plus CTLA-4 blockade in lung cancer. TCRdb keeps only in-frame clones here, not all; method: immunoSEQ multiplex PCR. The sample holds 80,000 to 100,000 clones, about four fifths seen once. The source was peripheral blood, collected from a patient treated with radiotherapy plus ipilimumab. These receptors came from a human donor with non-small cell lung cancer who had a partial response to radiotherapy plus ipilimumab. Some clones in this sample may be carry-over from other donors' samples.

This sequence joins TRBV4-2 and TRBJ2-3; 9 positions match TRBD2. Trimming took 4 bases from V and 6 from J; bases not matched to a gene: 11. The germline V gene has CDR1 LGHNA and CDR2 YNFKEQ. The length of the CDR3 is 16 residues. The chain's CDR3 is CASSPTGGGGWDTQYF. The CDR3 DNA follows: TGTGCCAGCAGCCCCACCGGCGGGGGGGGGTGGGATACGCAGTATTTT.

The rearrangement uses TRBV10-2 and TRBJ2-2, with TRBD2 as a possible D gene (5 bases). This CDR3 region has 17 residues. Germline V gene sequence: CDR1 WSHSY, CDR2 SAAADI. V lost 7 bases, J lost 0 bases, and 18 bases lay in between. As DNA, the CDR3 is TGCGCCAGCAATCCCGTTAGCACTAGTTCGAACACCGGGGAGCTGTTTTTT. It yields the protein CASNPVSTSSNTGELFF.

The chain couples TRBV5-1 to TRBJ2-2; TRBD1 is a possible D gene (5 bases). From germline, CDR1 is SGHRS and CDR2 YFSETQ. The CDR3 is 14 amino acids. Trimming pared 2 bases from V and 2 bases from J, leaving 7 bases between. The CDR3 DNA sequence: TGCGCCAGCAGCTTAGACAGCAACACCGGGGAGCTGTTTTTT. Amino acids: CASSLDSNTGELFF.

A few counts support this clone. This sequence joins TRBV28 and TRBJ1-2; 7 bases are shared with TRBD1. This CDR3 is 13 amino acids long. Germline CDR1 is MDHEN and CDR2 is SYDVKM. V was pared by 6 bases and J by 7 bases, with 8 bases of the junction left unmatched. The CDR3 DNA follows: TGTGCCAGCAGACGAGACAGGGTGGGTGGCTACACCTTC. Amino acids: CASRRDRVGGYTF.

The CDR3 is CASSLMDRANEQFF. DNA for the CDR3: TGTGCCAGCAGCTTAATGGACAGGGCCAATGAGCAGTTCTTC. The chain employs TRBV7-8 and TRBJ2-1; 8 nucleotides align to TRBD1. The CDR3 runs 14 residues. Germline lookup yields CDR1 SGHVS and CDR2 FQNEAQ. Trimming removed 2 bases from V and 6 bases from J; junction bases left unmatched: 3.

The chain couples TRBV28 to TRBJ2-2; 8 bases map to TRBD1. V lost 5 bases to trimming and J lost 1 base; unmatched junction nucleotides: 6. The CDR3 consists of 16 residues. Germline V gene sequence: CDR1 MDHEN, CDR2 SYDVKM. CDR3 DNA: TGTGCCAGCAGTCCGTGGACAGGGCGGAACACCGGGGAGCTGTTTTTT. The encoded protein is CASSPWTGRNTGELFF. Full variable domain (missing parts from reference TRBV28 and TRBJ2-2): DVKVTQSSRYLVKRTGEKVFLECVQDMDHENMFWYRQDPGLGLRLIYFSYDVKMKEKGDIPEGYSVSREKKERFSLILESASTNQTSMYLCASSPWTGRNTGELFFGEGSRLTVL.

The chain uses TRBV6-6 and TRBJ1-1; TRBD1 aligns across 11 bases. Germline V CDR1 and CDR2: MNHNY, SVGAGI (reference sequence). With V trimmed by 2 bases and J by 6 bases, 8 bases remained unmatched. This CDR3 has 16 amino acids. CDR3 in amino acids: CASSYPTGQGGAEAFF. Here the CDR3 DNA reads TGTGCCAGCAGTTACCCAACGGGACAGGGGGGAGCTGAAGCTTTCTTT.

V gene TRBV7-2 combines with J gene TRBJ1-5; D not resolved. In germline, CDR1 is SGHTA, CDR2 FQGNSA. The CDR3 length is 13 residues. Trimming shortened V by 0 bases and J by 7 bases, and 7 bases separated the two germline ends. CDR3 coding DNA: TGTGCCAGCAGCTTAGCATGGCCGCAGCCCCAGCATTTT. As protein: CASSLAWPQPQHF.

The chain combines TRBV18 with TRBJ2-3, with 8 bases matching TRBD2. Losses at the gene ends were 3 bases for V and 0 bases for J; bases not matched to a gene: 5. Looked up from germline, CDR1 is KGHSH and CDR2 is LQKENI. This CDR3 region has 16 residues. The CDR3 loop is CASSPRPSGSTDTQYF. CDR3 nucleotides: TGTGCCAGCTCACCCCGTCCTAGCGGGAGCACAGATACGCAGTATTTT.

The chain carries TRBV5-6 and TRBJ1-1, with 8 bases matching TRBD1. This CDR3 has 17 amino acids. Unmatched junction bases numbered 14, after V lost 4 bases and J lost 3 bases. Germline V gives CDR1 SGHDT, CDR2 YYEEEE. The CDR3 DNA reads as TGTGCCAGCAGCCTAAGAAGGACAGGGACTGAGTACACTGAAGCTTTCTTT. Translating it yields CASSLRRTGTEYTEAFF. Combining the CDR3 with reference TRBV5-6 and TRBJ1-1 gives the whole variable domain DAGVTQSPTHLIKTRGQQVTLRCSPKSGHDTVSWYQQALGQGPQFIFQYYEEEERQRGNFPDRFSGHQFPNYSSELNVNALLLGDSALYLCASSLRRTGTEYTEAFFGQGTRLTVV.

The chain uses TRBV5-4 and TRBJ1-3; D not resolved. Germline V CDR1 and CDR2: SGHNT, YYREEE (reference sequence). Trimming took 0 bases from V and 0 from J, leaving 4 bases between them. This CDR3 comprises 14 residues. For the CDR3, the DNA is TGTGCCAGCAGCTTGGACAGCTCTGGAAACACCATATATTTT. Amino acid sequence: CASSLDSSGNTIYF.

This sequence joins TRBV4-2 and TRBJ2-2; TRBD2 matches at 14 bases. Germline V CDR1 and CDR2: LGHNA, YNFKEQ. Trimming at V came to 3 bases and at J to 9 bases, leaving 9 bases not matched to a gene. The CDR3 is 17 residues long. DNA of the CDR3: TGTGCCAGCAGCCAGGAACTGACTAGCGGGAGGGTTCGGGAGCTGTTTTTT. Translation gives CASSQELTSGRVRELFF.

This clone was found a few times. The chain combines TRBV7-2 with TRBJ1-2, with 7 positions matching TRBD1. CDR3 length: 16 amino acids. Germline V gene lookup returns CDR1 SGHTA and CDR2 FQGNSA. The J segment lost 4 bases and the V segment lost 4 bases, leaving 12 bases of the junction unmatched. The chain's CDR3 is CASSSPQGRSSYGYTF. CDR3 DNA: TGTGCCAGCAGCTCACCACAGGGGCGTTCCAGCTATGGCTACACCTTC.

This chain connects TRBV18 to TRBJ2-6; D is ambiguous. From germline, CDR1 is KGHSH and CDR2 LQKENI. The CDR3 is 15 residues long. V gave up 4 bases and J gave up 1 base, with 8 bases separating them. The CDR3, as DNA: TGTGCCAGCTCACATTCGGGTTCTGGGGCCAACGTCCTGACTTTC. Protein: CASSHSGSGANVLTF.

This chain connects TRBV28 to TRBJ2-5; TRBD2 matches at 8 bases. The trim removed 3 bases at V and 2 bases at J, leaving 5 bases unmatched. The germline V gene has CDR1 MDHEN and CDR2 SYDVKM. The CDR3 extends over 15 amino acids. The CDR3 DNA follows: TGTGCCAGCAGTTTCGGCGGGAGGCCACAAGAGACCCAGTACTTC. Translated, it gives CASSFGGRPQETQYF.

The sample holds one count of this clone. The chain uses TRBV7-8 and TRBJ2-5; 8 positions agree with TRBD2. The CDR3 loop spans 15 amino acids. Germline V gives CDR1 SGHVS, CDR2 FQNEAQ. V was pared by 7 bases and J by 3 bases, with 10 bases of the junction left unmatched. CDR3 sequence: CASTPGVSGKETQYF. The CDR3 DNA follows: TGTGCCAGCACCCCCGGTGTTAGCGGGAAAGAGACCCAGTACTTC.

CDR3 residues: CASRGGTSGSIEQFF. CDR3 in DNA: TGTGCCAGCAGGGGAGGGACTAGCGGGAGTATAGAGCAGTTCTTC. The chain uses TRBV6-1 and TRBJ2-1; the match to TRBD2 covers 14 bases. The CDR3 has 15 residues. The germline V gene encodes CDR1 MNHNS and CDR2 SASEGT. Trimming at V came to 6 bases and at J to 10 bases, leaving 8 bases not matched to a gene.

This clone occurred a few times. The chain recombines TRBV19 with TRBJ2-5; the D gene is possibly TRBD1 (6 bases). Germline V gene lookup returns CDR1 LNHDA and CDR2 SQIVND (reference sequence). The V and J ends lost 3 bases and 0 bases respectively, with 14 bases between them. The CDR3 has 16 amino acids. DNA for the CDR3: TGTGCCAGTAGTATCGTTCTGGGGGCAAACCAAGAGACCCAGTACTTC. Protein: CASSIVLGANQETQYF.

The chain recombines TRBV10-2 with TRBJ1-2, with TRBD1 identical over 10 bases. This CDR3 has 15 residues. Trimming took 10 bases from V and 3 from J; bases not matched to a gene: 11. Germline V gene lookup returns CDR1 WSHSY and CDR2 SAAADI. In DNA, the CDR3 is TGCGCCAACAGCTCCCCCGGGACAGGGGACTATGGCTACACCTTC. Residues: CANSSPGTGDYGYTF.

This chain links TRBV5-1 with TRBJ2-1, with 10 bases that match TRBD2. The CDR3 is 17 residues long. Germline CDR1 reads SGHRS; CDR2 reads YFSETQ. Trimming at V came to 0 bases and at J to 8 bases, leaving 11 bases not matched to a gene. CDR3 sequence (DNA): TGCGCCAGCAGCTTGGATGCTGGGGCTAGCGGGAGTCATGAGCAGTTCTTC. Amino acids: CASSLDAGASGSHEQFF.